Below are 30 T cell receptor beta chains sequenced from a single sample in a study of T cells in Graves' hyperthyroidism and ophthalmopathy. Using RNA transcripts as the source, TCR beta CDR3 regions were amplified. The HTBI primer set served for first-round RT-PCR of the TCR CDR3. MiXCR was run by TCRdb on the multiplex PCR reads, yielding one entry per CDR3 protein. The table includes approximately 700,000 distinct CDR3 sequences, roughly 15% detected once. The sequenced material came from blood. The receptor set was obtained from a man between 18 and 35 years old with Graves' hyperthyroidism.

This chain joins TRBV20-1 and TRBJ2-2; possible D gene TRBD1, 5 bases. Looked up from germline, CDR1 is DFQATT and CDR2 is SNEGSKA (reference sequence). V was clipped by 3 bases and J by 0 bases, with 8 bases between them. The CDR3 has 14 residues. In DNA form, the CDR3 reads TGCAGTGCTAGTACCAGGGCGAACACCGGGGAGCTGTTTTTT. This codes for CSASTRANTGELFF.

This clonotype has just a few counts. Being one base from a much bigger clone, this may be a read error. The V and J genes are TRBV7-3 and TRBJ2-3; 8 nucleotides match TRBD1. Germline lookup yields CDR1 SGHTA and CDR2 FQGTGA. This CDR3 region has 14 residues. The CDR3 DNA reads as TGTGCCAGCAGCTACGGGACAGGCACAGGTACGCAGTATTTT. It yields the protein CASSYGTGTGTQYF. Full variable domain (outside the CDR3, taken from reference TRBV7-3 and TRBJ2-3): GAGVSQTPSNKVTEKGKYVELRCDPISGHTALYWYRQSLGQGPEFLIYFQGTGAADDSGLPNDRFFAVRPEGSVSTLKIQRTERGDSAVYLCASSYGTGTGTQYFGPGTRLTVL.

This clonotype has a count of ten or more. This chain joins TRBV5-1 and TRBJ1-5, with D uncertain. Germline values: CDR1 SGHRS, CDR2 YFSETQ. This CDR3 has 13 residues. Deletions cut 0 bases from V and 4 bases from J, with 5 bases between. The CDR3 DNA follows: TGCGCCAGCAGCTTGGAACCGAATCAGCCCCAGCATTTT. It yields the protein CASSLEPNQPQHF.

CDR3 protein: CASSLKGQAQETQYF. DNA for the CDR3: TGTGCCAGCAGCTTAAAGGGACAGGCTCAAGAGACCCAGTACTTC. The chain carries TRBV5-4 and TRBJ2-5; the match to TRBD1 covers 8 bases. This CDR3 comprises 15 residues. Germline CDR1 reads SGHNT; CDR2 reads YYREEE (reference sequence). The V segment lost 2 bases and the J segment 2 bases; nucleotides outside the gene matches: 5.

This CDR3 is CASHRDTTGELFF. As DNA, the CDR3 is TGTGCCAGCCACAGGGATACGACCGGGGAGCTGTTTTTT. The J gene is TRBJ2-2, the V gene TRBV7-9; perhaps TRBD1 as D (6 bases). This CDR3 comprises 13 residues. V gave up 8 bases and J gave up 5 bases, with 12 bases separating them. Germline V lookup: CDR1 SEHNR, CDR2 FQNEAQ (reference sequence).

In its sample, this clonotype was seen many times. The chain carries TRBV7-9 and TRBJ2-7, with 9 bases that match TRBD2. This CDR3 spans 14 amino acids. The V gene's germline CDR1 is SEHNR and CDR2 FQNEAQ (reference sequence). J was trimmed by 1 base and V by 5 bases; bases with no gene match: 3. The CDR3 DNA reads as TGTGCCAGCAGCGTACTAGCGGGTTCCTACGAGCAGTACTTC. Translated, it gives CASSVLAGSYEQYF.

In this sample, this clonotype turned up a few times. This sequence joins TRBV20-1 and TRBJ1-5, with no clear D. The V gene lost 7 bases and the J gene lost 0 bases, with 10 bases spanning the gap. The CDR3 consists of 13 residues. The germline V gene has CDR1 DFQATT and CDR2 SNEGSKA (reference sequence). CDR3 DNA: TGCAGTGTAAAACGGGGTAGCAATCAGCCCCAGCATTTT. Amino acids: CSVKRGSNQPQHF.

The sample holds a few counts of this clonotype. This sequence joins TRBV30 and TRBJ2-5; 11 bases agree with TRBD2. V lost 5 bases, J lost 5 bases, and 7 bases stayed unmatched. CDR1 and CDR2 (germline): GTSNPN, SVGIG (reference sequence). The CDR3 is 14 amino acids. CDR3 protein: CAWSSGRYRETQYF. The CDR3 region has the DNA TGTGCCTGGTCTAGCGGGAGGTATAGGGAGACCCAGTACTTC. Using reference TRBV30 and TRBJ2-5 for the parts outside the CDR3, the full variable domain is SQTIHQWPATLVQPVGSPLSLECTVEGTSNPNLYWYRQAAGRGLQLLFYSVGIGQISSEVPQNLSASRPQDRQFILSSKKLLLSDSGFYLCAWSSGRYRETQYFGPGTRLLVL.

As for this clonotype: A much larger clonotype is one base distant, so this may be a read error. The V gene is TRBV11-2, the J gene TRBJ2-7; 9 bases are shared with TRBD2. CDR1 and CDR2 from the germline V gene are SGHAT and FQNNGV. The CDR3 totals 17 residues. CDR3 region: CASSLAVGTSHSYERYF. The CDR3 DNA reads as TGTGCCAGCAGCTTAGCGGTCGGGACTAGCCACTCCTACGAGCGGTACTTC.

The chain couples TRBV15 to TRBJ2-3, with D perhaps matching TRBD2 (6 bases). The CDR3 sequence is 14 residues long. The germline V and J ends were trimmed by 4 bases and 2 bases, with 10 bases remaining between them. Germline V gene data show CDR1 as LNHNV and CDR2 as YYDKDF (reference sequence). CDR3 protein: CATSKGLLTDTQYF. CDR3 in DNA: TGTGCCACCAGCAAGGGACTGCTCACAGATACGCAGTATTTT.

This clonotype was found a few times. This chain joins TRBV28 and TRBJ1-5; D gene ambiguous. V gave up 4 bases and J gave up 2 bases, with 9 bases separating them. Germline lookup yields CDR1 MDHEN and CDR2 SYDVKM. The CDR3 has 14 amino acids. CDR3 sequence: CASSSLRGNQPQHF. The CDR3 bases are TGTGCCAGCAGTTCCCTGAGAGGCAATCAGCCCCAGCATTTT.

This clonotype was observed a handful of times. This chain uses TRBV7-2 with TRBJ2-1; D gene uncertain. Germline CDR1 reads SGHTA; CDR2 reads FQGNSA. The V gene lost 4 bases and the J gene lost 4 bases, with 23 bases spanning the gap. The CDR3 sequence is 18 residues long. The CDR3 bases are TGTGCCAGCAGCTCCCACGCGTATGGGGTATCGCCTTACAATGAGCAGTTCTTC. Translated, it gives CASSSHAYGVSPYNEQFF.

This clonotype was seen at least ten times. The gene calls are TRBV3-1 and TRBJ1-6; D call uncertain. Germline assignment: CDR1 LGHDT and CDR2 YNNKEL (reference sequence). V lost 1 base and J lost 6, with 10 bases in between. The CDR3 contains 15 residues. The CDR3 DNA sequence: TGTGCCAGCAGCCAAGGACAATGGACTAATTCACCCCTCCACTTT. Its protein product is CASSQGQWTNSPLHF.

This clonotype came up many times. The chain uses TRBV7-2 and TRBJ2-7, with D perhaps TRBD2 (5 bases). Germline V gene lookup returns CDR1 SGHTA and CDR2 FQGNSA. V was trimmed by 1 base and J by 3 bases, leaving 10 bases between them. The CDR3 totals 14 residues. The CDR3 sequence is CASSLDRGLYEQYF. The CDR3 nucleotides are TGTGCCAGCAGCTTAGATAGAGGACTCTACGAGCAGTACTTC. The complete variable domain, with remaining parts taken from reference TRBV7-2 and TRBJ2-7, reads GAGVSQSPSNKVTEKGKDVELRCDPISGHTALYWYRQSLGQGLEFLIYFQGNSAPDKSGLPSDRFSAERTGGSVSTLTIQRTQQEDSAVYLCASSLDRGLYEQYFGPGTRLTVT.

Concerning this clonotype itself: A much larger clone lies a single base off, so this may be a read error. Written as DNA, the CDR3 is TGTGCCAGCAGAGCGACAGTTATGGCCTACGAGCAGTACTTC. It is translated as CASRATVMAYEQYF. The rearrangement joins TRBV2 to TRBJ2-7; the D gene is possibly TRBD1 (5 bases). The germline V and J ends were trimmed by 6 bases and 2 bases, with 14 bases remaining between them. Germline V lookup: CDR1 SNHLY, CDR2 FYNNEI. The CDR3 runs 14 residues.

V gene TRBV10-3 combines with J gene TRBJ2-1; the D is unclear. The CDR3 is 14 amino acids. Trimming took off 4 bases at V and 9 bases at J, with 16 bases between the two ends. Germline CDR1 is ENHRY and CDR2 is SYGVKD. The CDR3 bases are TGTGCCATCAGTGCTAACTCCGCTAAGGGTGAGCAGTTCTTC. Translation gives CAISANSAKGEQFF.

This clonotype was observed a handful of times. The rearrangement joins TRBV29-1 to TRBJ1-1; D is unresolved. The CDR3 covers 12 residues. CDR1 is SQVTM, CDR2 ANQGSEA, per germline. The ends were cut back, 6 bases at V and 4 bases at J, with 12 bases in the middle. CDR3 sequence (DNA): TGCAGCGTAGAACGACATTCCACTGAAGCTTTCTTT. It translates to CSVERHSTEAFF.

This clonotype was seen only a few times. CDR3 amino acids: CSVLSGAYEQYF. As DNA, the CDR3 is TGCAGCGTCCTTAGTGGGGCCTACGAGCAGTACTTC. V and J are TRBV29-1 and TRBJ2-7; D gene uncertain. Germline V gives CDR1 SQVTM, CDR2 ANQGSEA. The CDR3 has 12 residues. V lost 6 bases to trimming and J lost 2 bases, with 11 bases between them.

The CDR3 loop reads CASSQEVRVMADTQYF. In DNA form, the CDR3 reads TGTGCCAGCAGCCAAGAGGTCCGGGTGATGGCAGATACGCAGTATTTT. The rearrangement uses TRBV4-2 and TRBJ2-3; no definite D call. Germline V lookup: CDR1 LGHNA, CDR2 YNFKEQ. Trimming stripped 0 bases from V and 4 bases from J, with 14 bases between. The CDR3 is 16 residues long.

This clonotype came up many times. The chain couples TRBV7-8 to TRBJ2-7, with D possibly being TRBD1 (5 bases). The V end lost 5 bases, the J end lost 1 base, and 9 bases lay between the germline ends. CDR1 SGHVS and CDR2 FQNEAQ come from the germline V gene. CDR3 length equals 13 residues. CDR3 sequence reads: CASSIGASYEQYF. The DNA for the CDR3 is TGTGCCAGCAGCATAGGGGCTTCCTACGAGCAGTACTTC.

This clonotype was recorded only once. The rearrangement joins TRBV20-1 to TRBJ1-5; D is ambiguous. Per the germline V gene, CDR1 is DFQATT and CDR2 is SNEGSKA (reference sequence). The V end was cut by 3 bases, the J end by 7 bases, with 16 bases between. The CDR3 totals 14 residues. The CDR3 spells CSARERLAWQPQHF. The CDR3 DNA is TGCAGTGCTAGGGAACGACTAGCATGGCAGCCCCAGCATTTT.

This clonotype was seen ten or more times. V gene TRBV27 combines with J gene TRBJ2-7; TRBD1 aligns across 8 bases. CDR1 is MNHEY and CDR2 is SMNVEV in the germline V gene (reference sequence). V lost 8 bases and J lost 2; bases outside the gene matches: 8. The CDR3 loop spans 14 amino acids. In nucleotides, the CDR3 is TGTGCCAGCGGCCCGGGGACAGGCACCTACGAGCAGTACTTC. It is translated as CASGPGTGTYEQYF.

This clonotype was seen ten or more times. This chain links TRBV6-1 with TRBJ2-7; 13 nucleotides agree with TRBD2. Trimming at V came to 5 bases and at J to 5 bases, leaving 3 bases not matched to a gene. The CDR3 length is 14 residues. Germline V CDR1 and CDR2: MNHNS, SASEGT. In DNA form, the CDR3 reads TGTGCCAGCAGTAGAGGACTAGCGGGAGACGAGCAGTACTTC. It specifies CASSRGLAGDEQYF.

This clonotype was observed many times. In nucleotides, the CDR3 is TGCAGTGCTACCAGAGGAGGGGTCGGGAGCAATCAGCCCCAGCATTTT. It translates to CSATRGGVGSNQPQHF. The chain combines TRBV20-1 with TRBJ1-5, with D possibly being TRBD1 (5 bases). Trimming cost V 4 bases and J 1 base, with 17 bases left between them. The germline V gene encodes CDR1 DFQATT and CDR2 SNEGSKA (reference sequence). The CDR3 is 16 amino acids.

The sample holds many counts of this clonotype. Mismatch with germline at one junction end may stem from a read error. The chain combines TRBV5-1 with TRBJ1-5; tentative D call: TRBD1 (5 bases). This CDR3 is 14 amino acids long. The germline V gene encodes CDR1 SGHRS and CDR2 YFSETQ. CDR3 bases: TGTGCCAGCTCACCAGGGCAGGGAACTCAGCCCCAGCATTTT. Translated: CASSPGQGTQPQHF.

This chain links TRBV7-9 with TRBJ2-1; 8 nucleotides agree with TRBD1. The CDR3 covers 19 residues. Germline assignment: CDR1 SEHNR and CDR2 FQNEAQ (reference sequence). V trimming: 3 bases; J trimming: 8 bases; junction bases outside the gene matches: 21. The CDR3 reads CASSLGQGAFIRLSHEQFF. CDR3 sequence (DNA): TGTGCCAGCAGCTTGGGCCAGGGGGCCTTCATTAGGTTAAGTCATGAGCAGTTCTTC.

This clonotype was detected ten times or more. V usage is TRBV18 and J usage is TRBJ2-2; TRBD1 aligns across 8 bases. V gave up 2 bases and J gave up 1 base; unmatched junction bases: 0. Germline V gene sequence: CDR1 KGHSH, CDR2 LQKENI. The CDR3 totals 15 residues. The CDR3 DNA reads as TGTGCCAGCTCACCAGGGACAGGGAACACCGGGGAGCTGTTTTTT. Its translation is CASSPGTGNTGELFF.

The table lists this clonotype with a few counts. This could be a read error, since a much larger clone is one nucleotide away. V gene TRBV6-2 or TRBV6-3 combines with J gene TRBJ2-7; D is possibly TRBD1 (6 bases). CDR3 length: 12 amino acids. CDR1 and CDR2 from the germline V gene are MNHEY and SVGEGT. The CDR3 sequence: CASGDKTYGQYF. Here the CDR3 DNA reads TGTGCCAGCGGGGACAAGACCTACGGGCAGTACTTC.

The V gene is TRBV12-3 or TRBV12-4, the J gene TRBJ2-2; 10 bases align to TRBD2. The V segment lost 3 bases and the J segment 6 bases; nucleotides outside the gene matches: 7. This CDR3 spans 16 amino acids. CDR3 amino acids: CASSFPSGSGSGELFF. The CDR3 DNA reads TGTGCCAGCAGTTTCCCTAGCGGGAGTGGGTCCGGGGAGCTGTTTTTT.

This clonotype was recorded many times. The chain couples TRBV11-1 to TRBJ2-1; D is ambiguous. The CDR3 runs to 16 residues. V was clipped by 5 bases and J by 2 bases, with 16 bases between them. The V gene's germline CDR1 is SGHAT and CDR2 FQDESV (reference sequence). CDR3 protein: CASSPQRLGTYNEQFF. The CDR3 coding sequence is TGTGCCAGCAGCCCCCAGCGACTCGGAACCTACAATGAGCAGTTCTTC.